This entry lists 8 T cell receptor beta chains sequenced from one sample in a study of blood T cell repertoires in COVID-19. Repertoires were generated with immunoSEQ multiplex PCR, while TCRdb's copy carries only in-frame clones and drops some. The sample carries approximately 160,000 clones, about 86% recorded once. The sequencing sample was made of PBMCs or T cells enriched from blood (not recorded which). The source of these receptors is a woman in her fifties or sixties in a cohort exposed to, infected with or recovered from COVID-19 (not recorded which).

This clone was observed many times. The V gene is TRBV5-1, the J gene TRBJ2-7, with 11 bases fitting TRBD1. Germline V CDR1 and CDR2: SGHRS, YFSETQ. The CDR3 has 14 residues. Trimming cost V 4 bases and J 7 bases; bases outside gene matches: 7. The CDR3 here is CASSRTGGAGEQYF. In DNA, the CDR3 is TGCGCCAGCAGCCGGACAGGGGGCGCGGGAGAGCAGTACTTC.

In this sample, this clone turned up a few times. The chain links TRBV3-1 (or the pseudogene TRBV3-2) to TRBJ2-7; 7 bases fit TRBD1. The V and J ends lost 4 bases and 3 bases, in that order; junction bases with no gene match: 3. Germline CDR1 is LGHDT and CDR2 is YNNKEL (reference sequence). The CDR3 extends over 13 amino acids. CDR3 loop: CASSRGQNYEQYF. DNA of the CDR3: TGTGCCAGCAGCCGGGGACAGAACTACGAGCAGTACTTC.

This CDR3 is CASSRGGWAPEAFF. As DNA, the CDR3 is TGTGCCAGCAGCAGAGGGGGTTGGGCTCCTGAAGCTTTCTTT. The chain employs TRBV28 and TRBJ1-1; weak D call: TRBD1 (6 bases). Trimming removed 6 bases from V and 6 bases from J, with 17 bases in between. Germline loops: CDR1 MDHEN, CDR2 SYDVKM. This CDR3 is built from 14 residues.

The rearrangement links TRBV10-2 to TRBJ2-5; unclear D gene. This CDR3 has 17 residues. Trimming pared 5 bases from V and 0 bases from J, leaving 19 bases between. Germline CDR1 is WSHSY and CDR2 is SAAADI. The CDR3 protein is CASSKGLDDRYQETQYF. The CDR3 region has the DNA TGCGCCAGCAGTAAAGGTCTAGATGACCGGTACCAAGAGACCCAGTACTTC.

The chain couples TRBV4-3 to TRBJ1-5; D is ambiguous. Germline-derived CDR1 and CDR2 are LGHNA and YSLEER. V was trimmed by 1 base and J by 6 bases, leaving 13 bases between them. The CDR3 has 15 residues. The CDR3 loop reads CASSQVTGNSQPQHF. CDR3 bases: TGCGCCAGCAGCCAAGTGACGGGTAATAGTCAGCCCCAGCATTTT.

The V gene is TRBV23-1, the J gene TRBJ2-5; TRBD1 matches 7 bases. TRBV23-1 is sorted into the ORF group, with uncertain function. CDR3 length: 15 amino acids. The V gene end was trimmed by 0 bases and the J gene end by 2 bases; junction bases not matched to a gene: 3. CDR3 loop: CASSQSVGQQETQYF. The DNA for the CDR3 is TGCGCCAGCAGTCAATCGGTGGGACAGCAAGAGACCCAGTACTTC.

This chain connects TRBV11-2 to TRBJ1-6; 11 bases are shared with TRBD1. The CDR3 is 16 residues long. CDR1 SGHAT and CDR2 FQNNGV come from the germline V gene. With 2 bases clipped from V and 8 bases from J, the junction kept 5 bases outside the gene matches. CDR3 residues: CASSLTGQGAHSPLHF. The CDR3 nucleotides read TGTGCCAGCAGCTTAACCGGACAGGGGGCACATTCACCCCTCCACTTT.

The rearrangement uses TRBV11-2 and TRBJ1-2; no definite D call. The germline V and J ends were trimmed by 0 bases and 0 bases, with 14 bases remaining between them. Germline V gene sequence: CDR1 SGHAT, CDR2 FQNNGV. The CDR3 totals 17 residues. CDR3 residues: CASSLDHLEAANYGYTF. In DNA form, the CDR3 reads TGTGCCAGCAGCTTAGATCACTTGGAAGCGGCTAACTATGGCTACACCTTC.